These 3 T cell receptor beta chains were sequenced from one sample in a study of T cell changes during pregnancy in multiple sclerosis. Generated by immunoSEQ multiplex PCR, the TCRdb table keeps only in-frame clones and is missing some. The table includes around 70,000 clones, approximately 90% detected once. The sample in question was peripheral blood, obtained in the second trimester of pregnancy. Source of these receptors: a female donor in good health, enrolled as a control in a pregnancy study.

This chain uses TRBV9 with TRBJ1-6, with D possibly TRBD1 on 6 matching bases. With 4 bases removed from V and 4 bases from J, the gap between germline ends came to 15 bases. Germline V gene data show CDR1 as SGDLS and CDR2 as YYNGEE. The CDR3 spans 16 residues. CDR3 nucleotide sequence: TGTGCCAGCAGCCCTCGGGGTGGACAGTATAATTCACCCCTCCACTTT. Translation gives CASSPRGGQYNSPLHF.

The chain links TRBV19 to TRBJ1-2; D possibly corresponds to TRBD1 (6 bases). Trimming took off 6 bases at V and 1 base at J, with 15 bases between the two ends. The germline CDR1 and CDR2 sequences are LNHDA and SQIVND (reference sequence). The CDR3 loop spans 15 amino acids. CDR3 loop: CASSELQGINYGYTF. The CDR3 nucleotides read TGTGCCAGTAGCGAACTCCAGGGGATTAACTATGGCTACACCTTC.

The rearrangement uses TRBV28 and TRBJ1-1, with D possibly TRBD1 on 5 matching bases. The V gene lost 5 bases and the J gene lost 10 bases, with 8 bases spanning the gap. Germline V lookup: CDR1 MDHEN, CDR2 SYDVKM. This CDR3 is built from 10 residues. The CDR3 is CASSGRGAFF. The CDR3 DNA is TGTGCCAGCAGTGGGAGGGGAGCTTTCTTT.